This paragraph reports one T cell receptor (beta chain). This sample stems from a study of blood T cell repertoires in COVID-19. Overall study context: Spain, Italy and the United States supplied samples that represented acute and convalescent COVID-19. Sample material is recorded as cDNA or gDNA derived from T cells, B-cell-depleted T cells, or PBMCs.

In the study's own analysis: Amplified reference gene primers provided the basis for estimating nucleated cell counts. Assay: immunoSEQ multiplex PCR; the TCRdb copy retains only in-frame clones and omits some. V, J and clone size are those of that table, while D and trimming were read from the DNA. The sample lists some 200,000 clones; 75% to 90% were seen once. The CDR3 extends over 15 amino acids. V was cut by 6 bases and J by 1 base, with 13 bases left in between. CDR1 is KGHSH, CDR2 LQKENI, per germline. The chain couples TRBV18 to TRBJ2-1, with D uncertain. The TCR originated in a woman aged 35 to 49 with acute or convalescent COVID-19. Sequencing used peripheral blood. Here the CDR3 reads CASSPSEDSYNEQFF. Here the CDR3 DNA reads TGTGCCAGCTCCCCCAGCGAGGATTCCTACAATGAGCAGTTCTTC.